These 23 T cell receptor beta chains were all obtained from the same sample, sequenced in a study of blood T cells in healthy people across ages. A second PCR, run for roughly 7 to 12 cycles, used a sample-barcoded 5' primer plus a J-beta primer mix. Via MiXCR, TCRdb re-called the 5' RACE reads, giving one row per CDR3 protein. The sample yields roughly 1.6 million distinct CDR3 sequences, almost 35% seen once. Sequencing was performed on blood. The receptors originated from a young woman in good health.

With regard to this clonotype: A much bigger clone sits one base away, suggesting this may be a read error. The rearrangement joins TRBV3-1 to TRBJ2-3; no clear D gene. CDR1 and CDR2 (germline): LGHDT, YNNKEL (reference sequence). This CDR3 region has 13 residues. The CDR3 is CASSRSSKDTQYF. DNA for the CDR3: TGTGCCAGCAGCCGATCAAGCAAAGATACGCAGTATTTT.

This clonotype has more than one count but fewer than ten. The chain combines TRBV5-1 with TRBJ2-7; D is tentatively TRBD1 or TRBD2 (7 bases each). The CDR3 loop spans 13 amino acids. From germline, CDR1 is SGHRS and CDR2 YFSETQ. Trimming took 6 bases from V and 0 from J, leaving 10 bases between them. The CDR3, as DNA: TGCGCCAGCAAGCGGGACAGCTCCTACGAGCAGTACTTC. Translated, it gives CASKRDSSYEQYF.

The gene calls are TRBV11-2 and TRBJ2-3; tentatively, D is TRBD1 (6 bases). Germline CDR1 SGHAT, CDR2 FQNNGV. Trimming removed 8 bases from V and 5 bases from J, with 17 bases in between. The CDR3 covers 14 residues. The CDR3: CASGGPSGVDTQYF. Written as DNA, the CDR3 is TGTGCCAGCGGGGGCCCCTCCGGGGTAGATACGCAGTATTTT.

CDR3 coding DNA: TGCAGTGCTAGAGATCGGGTCACCCCCTCCTACAATGAGCAGTTCTTC. It translates to CSARDRVTPSYNEQFF. V gene TRBV20-1 combines with J gene TRBJ2-1; D ambiguous. Germline V gene data show CDR1 as DFQATT and CDR2 as SNEGSKA (reference sequence). Trimming removed 0 bases from V and 0 bases from J, with 12 bases in between. The CDR3 loop spans 16 amino acids.

The chain recombines TRBV4-1 with TRBJ1-6; perhaps TRBD1 as D (5 bases). The CDR3 sequence is 15 residues long. Trimming left V 1 base short and J 9 bases short, with 13 bases between. Germline lookup yields CDR1 MGHRA and CDR2 YSYEKL. The CDR3 DNA is TGCGCCAGCAGCCAAGGCAGGGCTCTGGCTTCACCCCTCCACTTT. Translated, it gives CASSQGRALASPLHF.

The chain couples TRBV7-2 to TRBJ2-7; either TRBD1 or TRBD2 may supply D (5 bases each). V lost 5 bases and J 3 bases, leaving 20 bases between the germline ends. From germline, CDR1 is SGHTA and CDR2 FQGNSA. CDR3 size: 16 residues. In DNA, the CDR3 is TGTGCCAGCAGCAACCCCTCCCAGACAGAGGGCTACGAGCAGTACTTC. It specifies CASSNPSQTEGYEQYF.

Many counts were recorded for this clonotype. The V call is TRBV5-1, the J call TRBJ2-3, with a tentative D call TRBD1 (5 bases). Germline V CDR1 and CDR2: SGHRS, YFSETQ. The CDR3 is made up of 13 amino acids. The V gene lost 4 bases and the J gene lost 2 bases, with 8 bases spanning the gap. This CDR3 reads CASSRQSTDTQYF. The CDR3 DNA is TGCGCCAGCAGCCGACAGTCCACAGATACGCAGTATTTT. Based on the CDR3 plus reference TRBV5-1 and TRBJ2-3, the full variable domain is KAGVTQTPRYLIKTRGQQVTLSCSPISGHRSVSWYQQTPGQGLQFLFEYFSETQRNKGNFPGRFSGRQFSNSRSEMNVSTLELGDSALYLCASSRQSTDTQYFGPGTRLTVL.

The rearrangement links TRBV10-3 to TRBJ1-1; no clear D. CDR1 and CDR2 from the germline V gene are ENHRY and SYGVKD. The CDR3 consists of 11 residues. V lost 8 bases, J lost 0 bases, and 4 bases lay in between. CDR3 loop: CAIGMNTEAFF. Written as DNA, the CDR3 is TGTGCCATCGGAATGAACACTGAAGCTTTCTTT.

As concerns this clonotype: The junction does not match germline at one end; this may be a read error. The chain combines TRBV10-3 with TRBJ2-1; 7 bases fit TRBD1. The J call may be in error: the DNA end matches TRBJ2-7 better. CDR1 is ENHRY, CDR2 SYGVKD, per germline. This CDR3 is 16 amino acids long. CDR3 sequence: CAFSDRQGPIQHEQYF. CDR3 DNA sequence: TGTGCCTTCAGTGATCGACAGGGTCCGATCCAGCACGAGCAGTACTTC.

The V call is TRBV3-1, the J call TRBJ2-6; 8 bases map to TRBD1. The CDR3 runs to 18 residues. Germline CDR1 reads LGHDT; CDR2 reads YNNKEL (reference sequence). Trimming at V came to 0 bases and at J to 3 bases, leaving 7 bases not matched to a gene. CDR3 bases: TGTGCCAGCAGCCAAGAGACAGGGGTGCTTGGTGGGGCCAACGTCCTGACTTTC. Protein product: CASSQETGVLGGANVLTF.

The V and J genes are TRBV5-6 and TRBJ2-1; D may be TRBD2 (6 bases). V lost 0 bases and J 4 bases, leaving 11 bases between the germline ends. Germline CDR1 SGHDT, CDR2 YYEEEE. This CDR3 is built from 15 residues. The CDR3 spells CASSLGEVLYNEQFF. The DNA of the CDR3 is TGTGCCAGCAGCTTGGGGGAGGTCCTGTACAATGAGCAGTTCTTC.

The chain links TRBV4-1 to TRBJ2-7; TRBD2 agrees at 12 bases. Germline V gene data show CDR1 as MGHRA and CDR2 as YSYEKL. Trimming at V came to 4 bases and at J to 5 bases, leaving 21 bases not matched to a gene. This CDR3 region has 20 residues. The DNA for the CDR3 is TGCGCCAGCAGCCCACAGGGGAGTGTTGCTAGCGGGAGGGCCCAAAACGAGCAGTACTTC. Its translation: CASSPQGSVASGRAQNEQYF.

This clonotype was found a few times. The rearrangement uses TRBV7-2 and TRBJ2-1, with 9 positions matching TRBD1. The CDR3 length is 14 residues. Germline-derived CDR1 and CDR2 are SGHTA and FQGNSA. V lost 5 bases and J lost 9; bases outside the gene matches: 8. This CDR3 reads CASSPGTGPAEQFF. The CDR3 DNA sequence: TGTGCCAGCAGCCCCGGGACAGGGCCCGCTGAGCAGTTCTTC. Full variable domain (missing parts from reference TRBV7-2 and TRBJ2-1): GAGVSQSPSNKVTEKGKDVELRCDPISGHTALYWYRQSLGQGLEFLIYFQGNSAPDKSGLPSDRFSAERTGGSVSTLTIQRTQQEDSAVYLCASSPGTGPAEQFFGPGTRLTVL.

In this sample, this clonotype turned up a few times. The CDR3 sequence: CSAVGLMTMIEQFF. Written as DNA, the CDR3 is TGCAGTGCCGTAGGACTTATGACAATGATTGAGCAGTTCTTC. This rearrangement joins TRBV20-1 to TRBJ2-1, with a weak D call TRBD2 (5 bases). In germline, CDR1 is DFQATT, CDR2 SNEGSKA (reference sequence). Trimming stripped 6 bases from V and 9 bases from J, with 21 bases between. This CDR3 contains 14 residues.

The chain has TRBV7-8 and TRBJ2-1; D not resolved. Germline CDR1 SGHVS, CDR2 FQNEAQ. Trimming took off 5 bases at V and 7 bases at J, with 18 bases between the two ends. This CDR3 comprises 15 residues. The CDR3 loop is CASSKDPTLRNEQFF. CDR3 DNA: TGTGCCAGCAGCAAGGACCCGACCCTCCGTAATGAGCAGTTCTTC. The full variable domain, with the rest looked up from reference TRBV7-8 and TRBJ2-1, is GAGVSQSPRYKVAKRGQDVALRCDPISGHVSLFWYQQALGQGPEFLTYFQNEAQLDKSGLPSDRFFAERPEGSVSTLKIQRTQQEDSAVYLCASSKDPTLRNEQFFGPGTRLTVL.

This clonotype has more than one count but fewer than ten. This chain uses TRBV3-1 with TRBJ1-2; tentative D call: TRBD1 (5 bases). In germline, CDR1 is LGHDT, CDR2 YNNKEL (reference sequence). The length of the CDR3 is 15 residues. Trimming pared 4 bases from V and 1 base from J, leaving 13 bases between. The CDR3: CASSRGAVDNYGYTF. The CDR3, as DNA: TGTGCCAGCAGCCGCGGGGCTGTAGATAACTATGGCTACACCTTC.

The chain joins TRBV4-1 to TRBJ1-3; D is unresolved. The CDR3 is 17 amino acids. Germline CDR1 MGHRA, CDR2 YSYEKL. V lost 2 bases and J 5 bases, leaving 19 bases between the germline ends. The CDR3 DNA sequence: TGCGCCAGCAGCCAACAAACTGGGGAAGGTCTGCGAAACACCATATATTTT. Translating gives CASSQQTGEGLRNTIYF.

The count of this clonotype is one. The junction departs from germline at one end; a sequencing error may be responsible. J is TRBJ2-7 and V is TRBV7-6; D possibly corresponds to TRBD2 (6 bases). The CDR3 loop spans 14 amino acids. The V gene's germline CDR1 is SGHVS and CDR2 FNYEAQ. The CDR3 region has the DNA TGTACCAGCAGCCTCGGGACTTATTCCTACGAGCAGTACTTC. It specifies CTSSLGTYSYEQYF.

J is TRBJ1-1 and V is TRBV7-2; a weak D match, TRBD1 (5 bases). The CDR3 has 16 amino acids. V was pared by 5 bases and J by 4 bases, with 20 bases between. CDR1 and CDR2 from the germline V gene are SGHTA and FQGNSA. The CDR3 sequence is CASSPLGGTVSTEAFF. CDR3 bases: TGTGCCAGCAGCCCCCTTGGAGGGACGGTGTCCACTGAAGCTTTCTTT. The complete variable domain, with remaining parts taken from reference TRBV7-2 and TRBJ1-1, reads GAGVSQSPSNKVTEKGKDVELRCDPISGHTALYWYRQSLGQGLEFLIYFQGNSAPDKSGLPSDRFSAERTGGSVSTLTIQRTQQEDSAVYLCASSPLGGTVSTEAFFGQGTRLTVV.

The rearrangement joins TRBV4-2 to TRBJ2-7; perhaps TRBD2 as D (5 bases). Trimming pared 2 bases from V and 3 bases from J, leaving 17 bases between. Germline CDR1 LGHNA, CDR2 YNFKEQ. The CDR3 runs 16 residues. The CDR3 spells CASSQSLDGEYYEQYF. In DNA, the CDR3 is TGTGCCAGCAGCCAATCTTTAGACGGGGAATACTACGAGCAGTACTTC.

This clonotype was observed many times. CDR3 amino acids: CASSEAGSSFRDTQYF. The CDR3 region has the DNA TGTGCCAGCAGTGAAGCGGGTAGCTCGTTCCGGGATACGCAGTATTTT. The chain links TRBV6-1 to TRBJ2-3, with D hard to call. This CDR3 has 16 residues. The V and J ends lost 0 bases and 6 bases respectively, with 16 bases between them. The germline gives CDR1 MNHNS, CDR2 SASEGT.

The rearrangement uses TRBV7-3 and TRBJ2-1; D unresolved. Germline V gene sequence: CDR1 SGHTA, CDR2 FQGTGA. Deletions cut 5 bases from V and 6 bases from J, with 17 bases between. This CDR3 has 15 amino acids. CDR3 sequence (DNA): TGTGCCAGCAGCGGTCAGCCCGGCTTTGGCAATGAGCAGTTCTTC. Its translation: CASSGQPGFGNEQFF.

This clonotype turned up a few times. V and J are TRBV20-1 and TRBJ2-1, with 14 nucleotides matching TRBD2. The CDR3 covers 15 residues. CDR1 is DFQATT, CDR2 SNEGSKA, per germline (reference sequence). The junction had 7 bases not matched to a gene; V was cut back by 6 bases and J by 6 bases. Written as DNA, the CDR3 is TGCAGTGCCGCGACTAGCGGGGGGGCAAGCAATGAGCAGTTCTTC. The encoded protein is CSAATSGGASNEQFF.